The clone carrying this TCR beta chain was counted a few times. As yet, its antigen is unknown. The data originate from a study of T cell repertoires in cytomegalovirus infection. TCRdb re-called the reads through MiXCR, storing one row per CDR3 protein. The data hold roughly 990,000 distinct CDR3 sequences, with around 32% observed a single time. The source of this sequence is a human donor in good health (CMV status not recorded). Some clones in this sample may be carry-over from other donors' samples. The source material was cultured CD8+ T cells from PBMCs, sampled from culture after CMV antigen stimulation.

The CDR3 loop is CASSLLSSNQPQHF. DNA of the CDR3: TGTGCCAGCAGTTTATTATCTAGCAATCAGCCCCAGCATTTT. The V call is TRBV27, the J call TRBJ1-5; no clear D. The germline V and J ends were trimmed by 1 base and 0 bases, with 4 bases remaining between them. Germline CDR1 is MNHEY and CDR2 is SMNVEV (reference sequence). The CDR3 contains 14 residues.